Listed below are T cell receptor beta chains from one sample, sequenced in a study of T cells in Graves' hyperthyroidism and ophthalmopathy. TCRdb re-called the multiplex PCR reads through MiXCR, storing one row per CDR3 protein. The table includes hundreds of thousands of distinct CDR3 sequences, about 15% detected once. Sequenced material: blood. These receptors were taken from a woman aged 18-29 years with Graves' hyperthyroidism that later progressed to Graves' ophthalmopathy. CDR3s include the opening cysteine and the closing phenylalanine or tryptophan. The D gene is left open where the match is weak. Clone size, where shown, is once, few, many, or a class for clones that have expanded.

V: TRBV10-3
J: TRBJ2-7
size: .
D: TRBD2
DNA: TGTGCCGCCGCGACTAGCGGGAGAGGCGAGCAGTACTTC
CDR3: CAAATSGRGEQYF

V: TRBV9
J: TRBJ2-2
size: .
D: TRBD2
DNA: TGTGCCAGCAGCAGAACTAGCGGGAGTACCGGGGAGCTGTTTTTT
CDR3: CASSRTSGSTGELFF

V: TRBV12-3/TRBV12-4
J: TRBJ1-5
size: .
D: .
DNA: TGTGCCAGCAGTTTTAGGGCAGGCAAAAATCACCCCCAGCATTTT
CDR3: CASSFRAGKNHPQHF

V: TRBV7-9
J: TRBJ2-7
size: many
D: TRBD2
DNA: TGTGCCAGCAGCCAACTAGCGGGTCCCTACGAGCAGTACTTC
CDR3: CASSQLAGPYEQYF

V: TRBV20-1
J: TRBJ2-5
size: many
D: TRBD2
DNA: TGCAGATTAGATCTAGCGGGAGCAAACCTCGGGGAGACCCAGTACTTC
CDR3: CRLDLAGANLGETQYF

V: TRBV7-9
J: TRBJ2-7
size: many
D: .
DNA: TGTGCCAGCAGCTCTCTAAAGGGGTACGGGCGGAACCGCAGCTCCTACGAGCAGTACTTC
CDR3: CASSSLKGYGRNRSSYEQYF

V: TRBV7-9
J: TRBJ2-1
size: many
D: .
DNA: TGTGCCAGCACCGGGACTCCGGGCTTTCAATACAATGAGCAGTTCTTC
CDR3: CASTGTPGFQYNEQFF

V: TRBV28
J: TRBJ2-4
size: .
D: .
DNA: TGTGCCAGCAGCTCCGGGACCGAAAAAAACATTCAGTACTTC
CDR3: CASSSGTEKNIQYF

V: TRBV27
J: TRBJ2-5
size: few
D: .
DNA: TGTGCCAGCAGTACCAGGGGCGGCGAGACCCAGTACTTC
CDR3: CASSTRGGETQYF

V: TRBV14
J: TRBJ2-7
size: many
D: .
DNA: TGTGCCAGCAGCCAAAATAGGAGGGAACTCATCCACGAGCAGTACTTC
CDR3: CASSQNRRELIHEQYF

V: TRBV2
J: TRBJ2-3
size: many
D: TRBD2
DNA: TGTGCCAGCACCCGGACTAGCGGGAGATACGGGGGGAGCACAGATACGCAGTATTTT
CDR3: CASTRTSGRYGGSTDTQYF

V: TRBV13
J: TRBJ1-1
size: many
D: .
DNA: TGTGCCAGCAGCAGAGACGGGAACGAAGCTTTCTTT
CDR3: CASSRDGNEAFF

V: TRBV5-4
J: TRBJ2-7
size: many
D: TRBD1
DNA: TGTGCCAGCAGCGGACAGGGGTACCCTTCGGTGCAGTACTTC
CDR3: CASSGQGYPSVQYF

V: TRBV20-1
J: TRBJ2-3
size: many
D: TRBD2
DNA: TGCAGTGCTACGGGAAGAGCGGGAGTTCAATCAGATACGCAGTATTTT
CDR3: CSATGRAGVQSDTQYF

V: TRBV7-2
J: TRBJ2-3
size: .
D: TRBD1
DNA: TGTGCCAGCAGCCCGACGCAGGGGGCCTCGCAGTATTTT
CDR3: CASSPTQGASQYF

V: TRBV9
J: TRBJ1-6
size: .
D: .
DNA: TGTGCCAGCGGTGGGGAATCCTCCTATAATTCACCCCTCCACTTT
CDR3: CASGGESSYNSPLHF

V: TRBV6-1
J: TRBJ1-5
size: many
D: .
DNA: TGTGCCAGCTCGACGGATAGCAATCAGCCCCAGCATTTT
CDR3: CASSTDSNQPQHF

V: TRBV28
J: TRBJ1-2
size: many
D: .
DNA: TGTGCCAGCAGTTTATCCGCTATCTATGGCTACACCTTC
CDR3: CASSLSAIYGYTF

V: TRBV28
J: TRBJ1-2
size: .
D: TRBD1
DNA: TGTGCCACTCGGGACAGGGCGCGGGGCTACACCTTC
CDR3: CATRDRARGYTF

V: TRBV20-1
J: TRBJ1-1
size: .
D: .
DNA: TGCAGTCTCCGCTGGGGGCAGGGTCAGGTTGGCACTGAAGCTTTCTTT
CDR3: CSLRWGQGQVGTEAFF

V: TRBV28
J: TRBJ2-7
size: many
D: .
DNA: TGTGCCAGCAGTTTTACCCAAAGGAGTTTGTACGAGCAGTACTTC
CDR3: CASSFTQRSLYEQYF

V: TRBV27
J: TRBJ2-7
size: .
D: .
DNA: TGTGCCAGCAGTTTCTCCGGGACAACCTACAAGCAGTGCTTC
CDR3: CASSFSGTTYKQCF

V: TRBV20-1
J: TRBJ2-7
size: many
D: .
DNA: TGCAGTGCTAGAACGCGCCAGGTCGCCTACGAGCAGTACTTC
CDR3: CSARTRQVAYEQYF

V: TRBV2
J: TRBJ1-4
size: many
D: TRBD1
DNA: TGTGCCAGCAGTGTGCTTGGACAGGCAACTAATGAAAAACTGTTTTTT
CDR3: CASSVLGQATNEKLFF

V: TRBV6-6
J: TRBJ2-1
size: few
D: TRBD2
DNA: TGTGCCAGCAGTTACCGGGGTCTAGCGGGATGGGATGAGCAGTTCTTC
CDR3: CASSYRGLAGWDEQFF

V: TRBV30
J: TRBJ2-3
size: .
D: .
DNA: TGTGCCTGGAGTGGAGTCGGGGAGACTAGCACAGATACGCAGTATTTT
CDR3: CAWSGVGETSTDTQYF

V: TRBV28
J: TRBJ1-2
size: .
D: TRBD1
DNA: TGTGCCAGCAGCCTCGCTATTAGACAGGGGTGGTTTGAGGGCTACACCTTC
CDR3: CASSLAIRQGWFEGYTF

V: TRBV6-6
J: TRBJ2-1
size: many
D: TRBD1
DNA: TGTGCCAGCAGTTACACCGGGACAGGGTCCTACAATGAGCAGTTCTTC
CDR3: CASSYTGTGSYNEQFF

V: TRBV20-1
J: TRBJ1-2
size: many
D: .
DNA: TGCAGTGCCACCCTAGTAGGTCAGGAGACGAGTGGCTACACCTTC
CDR3: CSATLVGQETSGYTF

V: TRBV14
J: TRBJ2-7
size: few
D: .
DNA: TGTGCCAGCAGCCCGTTGATCCGGGACGGCACCTACGAGCAGTACTTC
CDR3: CASSPLIRDGTYEQYF

V: TRBV28
J: TRBJ1-2
size: many
D: TRBD1
DNA: TGTGCCAGCAGTGGTGAGGGGGCCGGAGGCTACACCTTC
CDR3: CASSGEGAGGYTF

V: TRBV7-8
J: TRBJ2-3
size: many
D: .
DNA: TGTGCCAGCAGCTTAATATCTTCGGAGCGTGCCAGCACAGATACGCAGTATTTT
CDR3: CASSLISSERASTDTQYF

V: TRBV7-9
J: TRBJ1-2
size: many
D: TRBD1
DNA: TGTGCCAGCAGCGCCATACTTGAGACAGGGACCTATGGCTACACCTTC
CDR3: CASSAILETGTYGYTF

V: TRBV11-2
J: TRBJ2-3
size: many
D: .
DNA: TGTGCCAGCAGCTTAGATAGAAGCGGCCCTACAGATACGCAGTATTTT
CDR3: CASSLDRSGPTDTQYF

V: TRBV30
J: TRBJ1-6
size: .
D: .
DNA: TGTGCCTGGAGTGTAATCGACCCCACGTATTCACCCCTCCACTTT
CDR3: CAWSVIDPTYSPLHF

V: TRBV11-2
J: TRBJ2-1
size: many
D: .
DNA: TGTGCCAGCAGCTTATTTGGTTTTGTTGGGGGGTTTGAGCAGTTCTTC
CDR3: CASSLFGFVGGFEQFF

V: TRBV7-9
J: TRBJ2-3
size: .
D: .
DNA: TGTGCCAGCAGCTTAGCTTGGTCTAGCGTAGTCATAGATACGCAGTATTTT
CDR3: CASSLAWSSVVIDTQYF

V: TRBV29-1
J: TRBJ2-7
size: few
D: TRBD2
DNA: TGCAGCGTTGAAGGGGTAGCGGGAGCCTACGAGCAGTACTTC
CDR3: CSVEGVAGAYEQYF

V: TRBV6-2/TRBV6-3
J: TRBJ2-5
size: many
D: .
DNA: TGTGCCAGCAGAAGAGGCCAGGGAGCGGAGACCCAGTACTTC
CDR3: CASRRGQGAETQYF